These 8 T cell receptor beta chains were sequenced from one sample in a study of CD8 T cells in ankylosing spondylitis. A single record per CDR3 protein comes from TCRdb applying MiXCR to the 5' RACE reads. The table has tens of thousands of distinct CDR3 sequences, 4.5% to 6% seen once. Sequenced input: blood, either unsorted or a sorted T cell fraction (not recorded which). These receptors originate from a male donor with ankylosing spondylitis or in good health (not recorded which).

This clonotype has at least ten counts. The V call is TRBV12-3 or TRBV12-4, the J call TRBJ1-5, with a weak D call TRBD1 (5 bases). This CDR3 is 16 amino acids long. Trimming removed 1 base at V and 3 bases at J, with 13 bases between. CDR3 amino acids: CASSLGGGAVNQPQHF. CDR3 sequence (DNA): TGTGCCAGCAGTTTAGGAGGAGGGGCGGTCAATCAGCCCCAGCATTTT.

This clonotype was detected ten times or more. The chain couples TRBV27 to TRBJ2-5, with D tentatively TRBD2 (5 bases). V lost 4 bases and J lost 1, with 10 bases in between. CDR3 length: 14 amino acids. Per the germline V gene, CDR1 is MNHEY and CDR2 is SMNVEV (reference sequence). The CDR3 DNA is TGTGCCAGCAGTTACACAGCGGTCCAAGAGACCCAGTACTTC. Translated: CASSYTAVQETQYF.

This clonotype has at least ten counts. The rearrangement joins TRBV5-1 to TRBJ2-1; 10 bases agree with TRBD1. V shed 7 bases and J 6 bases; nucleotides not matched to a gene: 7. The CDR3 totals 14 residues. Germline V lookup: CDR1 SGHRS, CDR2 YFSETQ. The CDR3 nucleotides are TGCGCCAGCGCCGGGACAGGGGAAGGCAATGAGCAGTTCTTC. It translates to CASAGTGEGNEQFF.

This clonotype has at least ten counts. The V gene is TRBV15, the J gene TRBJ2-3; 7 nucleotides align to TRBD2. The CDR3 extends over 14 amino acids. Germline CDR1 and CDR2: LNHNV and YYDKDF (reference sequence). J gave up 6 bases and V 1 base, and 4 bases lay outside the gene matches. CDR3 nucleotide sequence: TGTGCCACCAGCAGAGTCGCGGGGGTGGATACGCAGTATTTT. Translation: CATSRVAGVDTQYF.

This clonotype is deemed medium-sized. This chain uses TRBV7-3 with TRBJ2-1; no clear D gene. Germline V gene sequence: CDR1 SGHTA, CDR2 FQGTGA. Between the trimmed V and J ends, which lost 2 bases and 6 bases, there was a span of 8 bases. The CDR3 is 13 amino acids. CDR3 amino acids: CASSLGASNEQFF. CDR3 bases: TGTGCCAGCAGCTTAGGAGCGTCCAATGAGCAGTTCTTC.

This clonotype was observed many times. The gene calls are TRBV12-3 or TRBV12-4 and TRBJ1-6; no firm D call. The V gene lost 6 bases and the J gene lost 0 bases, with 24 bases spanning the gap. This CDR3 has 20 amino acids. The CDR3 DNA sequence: TGTGCCAGCAGCTTGGGAGTGGGAAAGAGTGTCAGCTCCTATAATTCACCCCTCCACTTT. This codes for CASSLGVGKSVSSYNSPLHF.

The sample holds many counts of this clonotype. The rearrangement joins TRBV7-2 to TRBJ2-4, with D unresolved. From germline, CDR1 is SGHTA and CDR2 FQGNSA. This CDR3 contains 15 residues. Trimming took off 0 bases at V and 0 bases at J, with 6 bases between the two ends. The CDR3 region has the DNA TGTGCCAGCAGCTTAGCAGCCCTAGCCAAAAACATTCAGTACTTC. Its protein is CASSLAALAKNIQYF.

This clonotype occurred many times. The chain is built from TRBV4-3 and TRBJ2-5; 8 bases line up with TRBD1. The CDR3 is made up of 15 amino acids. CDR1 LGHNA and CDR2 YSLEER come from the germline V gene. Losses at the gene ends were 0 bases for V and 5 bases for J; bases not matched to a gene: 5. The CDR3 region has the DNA TGCGCCAGCAGCCAAGATCTTCCAGGGGGCGAGACCCAGTACTTC. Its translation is CASSQDLPGGETQYF.